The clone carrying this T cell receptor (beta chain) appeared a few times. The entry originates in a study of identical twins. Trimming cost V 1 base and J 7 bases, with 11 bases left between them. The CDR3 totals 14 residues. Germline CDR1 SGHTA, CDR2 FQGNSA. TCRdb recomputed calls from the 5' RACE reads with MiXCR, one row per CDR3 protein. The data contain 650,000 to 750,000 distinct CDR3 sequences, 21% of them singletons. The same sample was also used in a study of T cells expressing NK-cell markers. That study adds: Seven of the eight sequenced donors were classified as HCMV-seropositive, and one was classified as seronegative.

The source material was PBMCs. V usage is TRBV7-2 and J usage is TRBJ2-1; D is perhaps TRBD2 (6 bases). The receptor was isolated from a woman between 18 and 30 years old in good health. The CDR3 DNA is TGTGCCAGCAGCTTAGGTAGTAGCGGTAATGAGCAGTTCTTC. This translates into CASSLGSSGNEQFF.